The source of this T cell receptor beta chain is a study of control samples from healthy donors and cancer patients (dated by TCRdb to about 2020). As regards this clone: Its antigen is not yet known. No much larger clonotype is one base removed from it; base qualities were not supplied.

The library was obtained by the immunoSEQ multiplex PCR assay. Sourced from immuneACCESS, this table was stored by TCRdb with only in-frame sequences that have V and J called. A share of the clones is absent; for the studies checked, an unresolved V gene accounts for under half, and the remainder has no known explanation. The sample table records 150,000 to 200,000 clones; 88% of these occur just once. The ten largest make up about 5.3% of the sample. CDR1 and CDR2 were assigned from the germline V gene as ENHRY and SYGVKD. Relative to germline, V is missing 6 bases and J is missing 5 bases, with 1 base of the junction outside any gene match. From cysteine to phenylalanine, the CDR3 is 13 amino acids long. Just the 39-base CDR3 DNA is kept, in frame starting at base 1.

Sequencing was done on a sample of blood. The chain is assembled from TRBV10-3 and TRBJ2-5, with 12 bases aligning to TRBD2. The clonotype originates from a woman between 25 and 40 years old in good health. In nucleotide form, the sequence is TGTGCCATCAGGACTAGCGGGGGCGAGACCCAGTACTTC. Its translation is CAIRTSGGETQYF.